The present entry profiles one T cell receptor (beta chain) with its context. This clonotype was observed a few times. It has no known antigen specificity. Within one base of it there is no much larger clone, and no base qualities were kept. Per the germline V gene, SGHDT is the CDR1 and YYEEEE is the CDR2. V drops 4 bases and J drops 7 bases, leaving 8 bases in between. Counted from cysteine to phenylalanine, this CDR3 has 11 amino acids. Only the CDR3 DNA stays, 33 bases, in frame from base 1. This record comes from a study of T cells after yellow fever vaccination (dated by TCRdb to about 2019). Background for the entire study: The SMART-Seq v4 Ultra Low Input RNA kit was used to prepare libraries from fractions with low cell numbers. Two healthy male donors, one aged 18 to 30 and one aged 30 to 40 years, were included in the cohort. Blood was collected at multiple timepoints before and after primary and secondary immunization, and bulk PBMC replicates and cell subsets were isolated. To track T-cell clones before and after primary and booster YFV17D yellow fever vaccination, bulk TCR alpha and beta repertoires were sequenced longitudinally.

Results the study describes overall, beyond this receptor: Because the study included only a couple of donors, the extent to which the findings can be generalized is limited. Most clones expanded after primary vaccination (almost 98% of CD4 and around 88% of CD8) were re-detected after the booster, suggesting that broad memory maintenance occurred. A small fraction of clonotypes showed up in both the CD4 and CD8 compartments, probably as a result of convergent recombination. The secondary T-cell response was found to be weaker but faster than the primary response, with a peak reached on day 5 rather than on day 15. Because abundant contaminating clonotypes from the bulk population could be contained in FACS-sorted repertoires, computational filtering was required.

This sample's treatment or condition label indicates: live attenuated yellow fever vaccine strain. At every blood-draw timepoint, two biological replicates of bulk PBMCs were collected. A standard Ficoll-Paque protocol was used to isolate PBMCs from peripheral blood. TriZol was used to extract RNA from bulk PBMCs, from CD4 and CD8 fractions, and from dextramer-positive and dextramer-negative fractions. Synthesis of TCR cDNA relied on 5'RACE template switching, a step that introduced a universal primer site along with unique molecular identifiers. Priming for cDNA synthesis came from both the TCR alpha and TCR beta constant segments. Libraries were amplified in two PCR steps, with sample barcodes and sequencing adapters added in the second step. Libraries were sequenced on Illumina HiSeq 2500 (2x100 bp) or NovaSeq (2x150 bp). Per the original workflow: Demultiplexing of reads and collapsing into UMI consensus sequences were performed with MIGEC, and V(D)J alignment was carried out with MiXCR. Vaccine-responding clonotypes were identified with edgeR using replicate PBMC samples, with FDR below 0.01 and a log2 fold change above 5 up to day 15 being required. Each bulk clonotype was labeled CD4 or CD8 based on which sequenced repertoire, CD4 or CD8, contained the clonotype at higher abundance. The public reads were run again by TCRdb, first through fastp at Q25 and then through MiXCR, and only productive beta chains were kept. Records with the same CDR3 protein are collapsed into one entry carrying the most frequent genes and DNA. For this entry, the V and J calls and clone size follow TCRdb and not the study's own pipeline. The sample table records 500,000 to 650,000 distinct CDR3 sequences; approximately 15% of these occur just once. The top ten constitute about 14% of the sample.

The sequencing here drew on PBMCs, taken on the day of the yellow fever booster vaccination. The TCR originated in a man aged 25-40 years who received the YFV17D yellow fever vaccine. Recombination linked TRBV5-6 to TRBJ1-2, with the D gene too uncertain to name. The DNA is TGTGCCAGCAGCATTGGCGGTGGCTACACCTTC. Its translation is CASSIGGGYTF.